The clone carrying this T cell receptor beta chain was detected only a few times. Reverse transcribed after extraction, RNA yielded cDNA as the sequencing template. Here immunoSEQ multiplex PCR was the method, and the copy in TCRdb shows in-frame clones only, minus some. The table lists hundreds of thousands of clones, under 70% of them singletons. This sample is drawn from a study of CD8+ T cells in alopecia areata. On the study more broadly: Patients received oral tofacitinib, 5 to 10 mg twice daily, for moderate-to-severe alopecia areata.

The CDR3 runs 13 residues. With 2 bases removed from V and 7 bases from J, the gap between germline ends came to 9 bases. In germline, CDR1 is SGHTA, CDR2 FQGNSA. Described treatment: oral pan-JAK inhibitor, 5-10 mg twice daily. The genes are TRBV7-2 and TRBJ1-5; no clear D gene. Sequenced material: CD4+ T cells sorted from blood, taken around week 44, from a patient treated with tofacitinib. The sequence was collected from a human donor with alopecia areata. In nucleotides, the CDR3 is TGTGCCAGCAGCTTACGTAGGGAACAGCCCCAGCATTTT. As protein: CASSLRREQPQHF.